The 26 T cell receptor beta chains reported below all come from one sample, sequenced in a study of T cell responses to AZD1222 COVID-19 vaccine. Repertoires were generated with immunoSEQ multiplex PCR, while TCRdb's copy carries only in-frame clones and drops some. The repertoire holds about 130,000 clones, with over 80% as singletons. The specimen comprised peripheral blood, sampled on day 0 of AZD1222 vaccination. The receptors were sampled from an adult in good health.

This chain connects TRBV5-1 to TRBJ1-6; 8 bases are a match to TRBD1. Unmatched junction bases numbered 3, after V lost 0 bases and J lost 4 bases. This CDR3 is 16 amino acids long. The V gene's germline CDR1 is SGHRS and CDR2 YFSETQ. The CDR3 DNA reads as TGCGCCAGCAGCTTGGAAGGACAGGGTTATAATTCACCCCTCCACTTT. Amino acids: CASSLEGQGYNSPLHF.

J is TRBJ1-2 and V is TRBV2; 10 positions agree with TRBD1. The V segment lost 3 bases and the J segment 6 bases; nucleotides outside the gene matches: 7. CDR3 length equals 15 residues. The germline CDR1 and CDR2 sequences are SNHLY and FYNNEI. The CDR3: CASSDRGQGIDGYTF. The CDR3 DNA is TGTGCCAGCAGTGATAGGGGACAGGGGATTGATGGCTACACCTTC.

V and J are TRBV4-3 and TRBJ1-2; the match to TRBD1 covers 9 bases. The V gene's germline CDR1 is LGHNA and CDR2 YSLEER. V lost 3 bases and J lost 4; bases outside the gene matches: 6. CDR3 length: 15 amino acids. Written as DNA, the CDR3 is TGCGCCAGCAGCCATCCGGGACAGGGATCCTATGGCTACACCTTC. Amino acid sequence: CASSHPGQGSYGYTF.

This clone has a single count. The rearrangement links TRBV3-1 (or the pseudogene TRBV3-2) to TRBJ1-2; tentative D call: TRBD1 (5 bases). CDR3 length: 20 amino acids. Germline CDR1 LGHDT, CDR2 YNNKEL (reference sequence). V lost 1 base to trimming and J lost 4 bases, with 28 bases between them. The CDR3 loop reads CASSQVKLWGTLDQVYGYTF. CDR3 bases: TGTGCCAGCAGCCAAGTCAAGCTATGGGGGACCCTCGACCAGGTCTATGGCTACACCTTC.

This chain uses TRBV9 with TRBJ2-1; TRBD2 matches at 8 bases. The germline CDR1 and CDR2 sequences are SGDLS and YYNGEE. The CDR3 covers 15 residues. J was trimmed by 10 bases and V by 1 base; bases with no gene match: 10. DNA of the CDR3: TGTGCCAGCAGCGTAAACGGACTAGCTAGCGAAGAGCAGTTCTTC. It encodes CASSVNGLASEEQFF.

In its sample, this clone was seen once. The V and J genes are TRBV19 and TRBJ1-1; no clear D. CDR1 and CDR2 from the germline V gene are LNHDA and SQIVND (reference sequence). This CDR3 is built from 15 residues. V lost 1 base and J lost 0, with 9 bases in between. CDR3 amino acids: CASSIGPGMNTEAFF. The CDR3 nucleotides are TGTGCCAGTAGTATAGGCCCGGGAATGAACACTGAAGCTTTCTTT.

In its sample, this clone was seen once. The chain links TRBV20-1 to TRBJ2-1, with TRBD2 identical over 11 bases. Per the germline V gene, CDR1 is DFQATT and CDR2 is SNEGSKA (reference sequence). The CDR3 has 17 residues. V gave up 3 bases and J gave up 9 bases; unmatched junction bases: 16. Written as DNA, the CDR3 is TGCAGTGCTAGTCTCGAAGGGCTAGCGGGAGGATTGGGTGAGCAGTTCTTC. Amino acid sequence: CSASLEGLAGGLGEQFF.

The rearrangement uses TRBV28 and TRBJ2-7, with 7 bases aligning to TRBD1. Losses at the gene ends were 5 bases for V and 3 bases for J; bases not matched to a gene: 7. CDR1 is MDHEN and CDR2 is SYDVKM in the germline V gene. CDR3 length equals 14 residues. CDR3 sequence reads: CASSLRTGNYEQYF. For the CDR3, the DNA is TGTGCCAGCAGTCTCCGGACAGGCAACTACGAGCAGTACTTC.

The V call is TRBV30, the J call TRBJ2-7; possible D gene TRBD1, 6 bases. Germline lookup yields CDR1 GTSNPN and CDR2 SVGIG (reference sequence). CDR3 length equals 13 residues. Trimming shortened V by 0 bases and J by 7 bases, and 13 bases separated the two germline ends. The DNA for the CDR3 is TGTGCCTGGAGTGTACCGTCAGGGGTTGAGCAGTACTTC. Protein sequence: CAWSVPSGVEQYF.

The V gene is TRBV4-2, the J gene TRBJ2-5, with 14 bases matching TRBD2. This CDR3 contains 17 residues. V was pared by 0 bases and J by 6 bases, with 6 bases of the junction left unmatched. Germline lookup yields CDR1 LGHNA and CDR2 YNFKEQ. The CDR3: CASSQERLAGGPQTQYF. CDR3 in DNA: TGTGCCAGCAGCCAAGAAAGACTAGCGGGGGGGCCGCAGACCCAGTACTTC.

This rearrangement joins TRBV11-3 to TRBJ1-2; TRBD1 aligns across 8 bases. This CDR3 comprises 13 residues. CDR1 is SGHNT, CDR2 YENEEA, per germline. J gave up 4 bases and V 4 bases, and 2 bases lay outside the gene matches. The CDR3 is CASSSQGAYGYTF. As DNA, the CDR3 is TGTGCCAGCAGCTCCCAGGGGGCCTATGGCTACACCTTC.

The J gene is TRBJ1-3, the V gene TRBV18, with D possibly TRBD1 on 6 matching bases. The V end was cut by 0 bases, the J end by 2 bases, with 14 bases between. The CDR3 contains 17 residues. Germline CDR1 and CDR2: KGHSH and LQKENI. DNA of the CDR3: TGTGCCAGCTCACCACCGGGAGGGGGTACGGCTGGAAACACCATATATTTT. This gives the protein CASSPPGGGTAGNTIYF. Full variable domain (remainder filled in from reference TRBV18 and TRBJ1-3): NAGVMQNPRHLVRRRGQEARLRCSPMKGHSHVYWYRQLPEEGLKFMVYLQKENIIDESGMPKERFSAEFPKEGPSILRIQQVVRGDSAAYFCASSPPGGGTAGNTIYFGEGSWLTVV.

This chain connects TRBV19 to TRBJ1-5; TRBD1 might be the D (5 bases). The CDR3 length is 15 residues. V lost 6 bases and J 0 bases, leaving 12 bases between the germline ends. Per the germline V gene, CDR1 is LNHDA and CDR2 is SQIVND (reference sequence). The CDR3 DNA reads as TGTGCCAGTAGGCGGGGAGGGGCTAGCAATCAGCCCCAGCATTTT. Translating it yields CASRRGGASNQPQHF. Supplemented by reference TRBV19 and TRBJ1-5, the full variable domain reads DGGITQSPKYLFRKEGQNVTLSCEQNLNHDAMYWYRQDPGQGLRLIYYSQIVNDFQKGDIAEGYSVSREKKESFPLTVTSAQKNPTAFYLCASRRGGASNQPQHFGDGTRLSIL.

This chain connects TRBV6-5 to TRBJ2-1; 14 bases align to TRBD2. Germline assignment: CDR1 MNHEY and CDR2 SVGAGI. The CDR3 runs to 15 residues. Trimming at V came to 5 bases and at J to 7 bases, leaving 4 bases not matched to a gene. In DNA form, the CDR3 reads TGTGCCAGCAGTAGACTAGCGGGGGGGTATAATGAGCAGTTCTTC. Translating it yields CASSRLAGGYNEQFF.

The chain uses TRBV6-5 and TRBJ2-1; TRBD2 matches at 10 bases. The CDR3 totals 13 residues. The germline V gene has CDR1 MNHEY and CDR2 SVGAGI. V was clipped by 4 bases and J by 7 bases; unmatched bases: 1. CDR3 region: CASSWTSGNEQFF. In DNA, the CDR3 is TGTGCCAGCAGTTGGACTAGCGGTAATGAGCAGTTCTTC.

The chain recombines TRBV5-1 with TRBJ1-2, with D maybe TRBD1 (5 bases). The CDR3 runs to 15 residues. V was pared by 3 bases and J by 4 bases, with 16 bases between. Germline values: CDR1 SGHRS, CDR2 YFSETQ. The CDR3 region has the DNA TGCGCCAGCAGCTATAGTGTGGGGCAAGGCTATGGCTACACCTTC. Translated: CASSYSVGQGYGYTF.

The rearrangement uses TRBV9 and TRBJ1-2; 10 bases line up with TRBD1. With 0 bases clipped from V and 7 bases from J, the junction kept 9 bases outside the gene matches. CDR1 and CDR2 (germline): SGDLS, YYNGEE. The length of the CDR3 is 16 residues. CDR3 region: CASSVGGQGEVVGYTF. The CDR3 region has the DNA TGTGCCAGCAGCGTAGGAGGACAGGGGGAAGTTGTTGGCTACACCTTC.

The chain carries TRBV10-3 and TRBJ1-1; no reliable D call. V lost 10 bases to trimming and J lost 1 base, with 10 bases between them. The CDR3 loop spans 12 amino acids. Germline loops: CDR1 ENHRY, CDR2 SYGVKD. The DNA of the CDR3 is TGTGCCACAGCGGTTGGGAACACTGAAGCTTTCTTT. Translation: CATAVGNTEAFF.

The chain recombines TRBV9 with TRBJ2-1; D not resolved. The CDR3 is 14 amino acids. Germline CDR1 SGDLS, CDR2 YYNGEE. Trimming cost V 3 bases and J 3 bases, with 10 bases left between them. The CDR3 protein is CASSETGLYNEQFF. CDR3 nucleotide sequence: TGTGCCAGCAGCGAGACCGGGCTCTACAATGAGCAGTTCTTC.

The chain couples TRBV3-1 (or the pseudogene TRBV3-2) to TRBJ2-1; 9 bases match TRBD2. The CDR3 is made up of 15 amino acids. The germline V gene has CDR1 LGHDT and CDR2 YNNKEL (reference sequence). V trimming: 2 bases; J trimming: 5 bases; junction bases outside the gene matches: 4. The CDR3 region is CASSQTSGPNNEQFF. The CDR3 region has the DNA TGTGCCAGCAGCCAAACTAGCGGGCCAAACAATGAGCAGTTCTTC.

The chain couples TRBV19 to TRBJ1-2, with TRBD1 matching over 7 bases. Germline V lookup: CDR1 LNHDA, CDR2 SQIVND (reference sequence). V lost 7 bases, J lost 3 bases, and 8 bases stayed unmatched. The CDR3 runs to 14 residues. CDR3 in amino acids: CASKDGTAYYGYTF. The CDR3 DNA reads as TGTGCCAGTAAGGACGGGACAGCTTACTATGGCTACACCTTC.

CDR3 residues: CASSLTAGSHQPQHF. CDR3 in DNA: TGTGCCAGCAGCTTAACGGCAGGATCCCATCAGCCCCAGCATTTT. The J gene is TRBJ1-5, the V gene TRBV7-2; D unresolved. The V end lost 2 bases, the J end lost 5 bases, and 13 bases lay between the germline ends. This CDR3 is built from 15 residues. Germline values: CDR1 SGHTA, CDR2 FQGNSA.

J is TRBJ2-1 and V is TRBV5-1; D gene ambiguous. This CDR3 has 11 residues. From germline, CDR1 is SGHRS and CDR2 YFSETQ. Trimming pared 7 bases from V and 3 bases from J, leaving 5 bases between. The CDR3 loop reads CASSYYNEQFF. In DNA, the CDR3 is TGCGCCAGCTCCTACTACAATGAGCAGTTCTTC.

V is TRBV27 and J is TRBJ1-6, with D unclear. CDR1 is MNHEY, CDR2 SMNVEV, per germline (reference sequence). The CDR3 contains 13 residues. V lost 2 bases, J lost 7 bases, and 6 bases lay in between. CDR3 sequence reads: CASSLAANSPLHF. Here the CDR3 DNA reads TGTGCCAGCAGTTTAGCAGCCAATTCACCCCTCCACTTT.

The gene calls are TRBV12-3 or TRBV12-4 and TRBJ2-5, with 9 bases aligning to TRBD1. The CDR3 runs to 13 residues. Trimming took 6 bases from V and 5 from J; bases not matched to a gene: 4. The CDR3 sequence is CASRGQGFETQYF. The CDR3 region has the DNA TGTGCCAGCAGAGGACAGGGGTTTGAGACCCAGTACTTC.

V is TRBV11-2 and J is TRBJ1-1; 10 nucleotides line up with TRBD1. The trim removed 4 bases at V and 4 bases at J, leaving 6 bases unmatched. CDR1 is SGHAT, CDR2 FQNNGV, per germline. This CDR3 has 15 amino acids. CDR3 in DNA: TGTGCCAGCAGCTCTCCGGGACAGGGGTTCACTGAAGCTTTCTTT. Translation gives CASSSPGQGFTEAFF.